Presented here are 12 T cell receptor beta chains from one specimen sequenced in a study of T cell responses to AZD1222 COVID-19 vaccine. Libraries were prepared by immunoSEQ multiplex PCR; TCRdb keeps only in-frame clonotypes and omits some of them. The table includes tens of thousands of clones, 75% to 85% detected once. The sample in question was peripheral blood, obtained on day 0 of AZD1222 vaccination. Receptors originate from an adult in good health.

The chain uses TRBV3-1 (or the pseudogene TRBV3-2) and TRBJ1-2; maybe TRBD1 (5 bases). The CDR3 is made up of 15 amino acids. Trimming shortened V by 3 bases and J by 1 base, and 12 bases separated the two germline ends. The germline V gene encodes CDR1 LGHDT and CDR2 YNNKEL (reference sequence). CDR3 in DNA: TGTGCCAGCAGCCAGGACCTGGACAATAACTATGGCTACACCTTC. Translating gives CASSQDLDNNYGYTF.

The rearrangement joins TRBV9 to TRBJ1-6; D gene ambiguous. CDR1 and CDR2 (germline): SGDLS, YYNGEE. The germline V and J ends were trimmed by 2 bases and 6 bases, with 12 bases remaining between them. The CDR3 is 15 residues long. CDR3 coding DNA: TGTGCCAGCAGCGTGACCACGAGTAGTAATTCACCCCTCCACTTT. Translated, it gives CASSVTTSSNSPLHF.

This clone was counted once. The rearrangement links TRBV11-2 to TRBJ1-5; D unclear. The V end was cut by 1 base, the J end by 3 bases, with 4 bases between. Germline-derived CDR1 and CDR2 are SGHAT and FQNNGV. This CDR3 contains 13 residues. CDR3 sequence: CASSLAYNQPQHF. CDR3 DNA sequence: TGTGCCAGCAGCTTAGCCTACAATCAGCCCCAGCATTTT.

This chain connects TRBV7-2 to TRBJ2-1; no reliable D call. Deletions cut 2 bases from V and 8 bases from J, with 7 bases between. The CDR3 extends over 12 amino acids. Germline-derived CDR1 and CDR2 are SGHTA and FQGNSA. CDR3 bases: TGTGCCAGCAGCTTACAGCTCGATGAGCAGTTCTTC. It is translated as CASSLQLDEQFF. Filled out from reference TRBV7-2 and TRBJ2-1, the complete variable domain reads GAGVSQSPSNKVTEKGKDVELRCDPISGHTALYWYRQSLGQGLEFLIYFQGNSAPDKSGLPSDRFSAERTGGSVSTLTIQRTQQEDSAVYLCASSLQLDEQFFGPGTRLTVL.

The V gene is TRBV5-6, the J gene TRBJ2-5; 7 bases align to TRBD2. J lost 2 bases, V lost 4 bases, and 11 bases had no gene match. The CDR3 runs 16 residues. Germline lookup yields CDR1 SGHDT and CDR2 YYEEEE. The CDR3 coding sequence is TGTGCCAGCAGCCCGTCGGGGAGGGGCGTTCAAGAGACCCAGTACTTC. Residues: CASSPSGRGVQETQYF.

The V gene is TRBV19, the J gene TRBJ1-1, with D possibly TRBD1 on 6 matching bases. CDR1 is LNHDA, CDR2 SQIVND, per germline (reference sequence). V was shortened by 6 bases and J by 1 base, with 12 bases between the two germline ends. The CDR3 is 14 residues long. CDR3 region: CASSPRQENTEAFF. Here the CDR3 DNA reads TGTGCCAGTAGCCCCAGACAGGAGAACACTGAAGCTTTCTTT.

This clone was seen only a few times. This chain joins TRBV5-1 and TRBJ2-5, with 7 bases aligning to TRBD1. The germline V gene has CDR1 SGHRS and CDR2 YFSETQ. Trimming took 2 bases from V and 4 from J; bases not matched to a gene: 11. CDR3 length: 16 amino acids. CDR3 in DNA: TGCGCCAGCAGCTTAGGGTCTACAGGGGAAGGAGAGACCCAGTACTTC. This translates into CASSLGSTGEGETQYF.

The chain employs TRBV5-4 and TRBJ2-3; the D is unclear. The germline V gene has CDR1 SGHNT and CDR2 YYREEE (reference sequence). The CDR3 totals 13 residues. V was cut by 3 bases and J by 0 bases, with 5 bases left in between. The CDR3 DNA reads as TGTGCCAGCAGCTCCCAAAGCACAGATACGCAGTATTTT. This translates into CASSSQSTDTQYF.

The sample holds one count of this clone. The genes are TRBV6-5 and TRBJ2-2, with TRBD1 identical over 8 bases. This CDR3 region has 15 residues. Germline lookup yields CDR1 MNHEY and CDR2 SVGAGI. V lost 6 bases and J lost 5; bases outside the gene matches: 8. CDR3 nucleotides: TGTGCCAGCAGAATCGACAGGGGAGAGACCGGGGAGCTGTTTTTT. It translates to CASRIDRGETGELFF.

The table lists this clone with a few counts. The chain employs TRBV6-1 and TRBJ2-1, with 11 bases identical to TRBD2. CDR1 and CDR2 (germline): MNHNS, SASEGT. CDR3 length equals 15 residues. The J segment lost 3 bases and the V segment lost 2 bases, leaving 0 bases of the junction unmatched. The CDR3 bases are TGTGCCAGCAGTGAACTAGCGGGGGGCTACAATGAGCAGTTCTTC. Amino acid sequence: CASSELAGGYNEQFF.

In its sample, this clone was seen once. The CDR3 sequence is CASSVYQGGAFF. The CDR3 bases are TGTGCCAGCAGTGTCTACCAGGGAGGAGCTTTCTTT. The chain joins TRBV25-1 to TRBJ1-1; possibly TRBD1 for D (5 bases). This CDR3 region has 12 residues. Germline V gene sequence: CDR1 MGHDK, CDR2 SYGVNS. The V end was cut by 4 bases, the J end by 10 bases, with 13 bases between.

This sequence joins TRBV6-1 and TRBJ2-3, with D maybe TRBD2 (5 bases). The V gene lost 2 bases and the J gene lost 0 bases, with 9 bases spanning the gap. The germline V gene encodes CDR1 MNHNS and CDR2 SASEGT. The length of the CDR3 is 15 residues. The DNA for the CDR3 is TGTGCCAGCAGTGAAAGTCGGGGAAGCACAGATACGCAGTATTTT. This gives the protein CASSESRGSTDTQYF.